The 4 T cell receptor beta chains given below trace back to one sample, sequenced in a study of CD8+ T cells in alopecia areata. Reverse transcription of extracted RNA yielded cDNA, which provided the sequencing template. The method was immunoSEQ multiplex PCR; TCRdb's version includes in-frame clones alone and lacks a portion of them. The sample lists roughly 73,000 clones; 29% were seen once. Treatment given: oral pan-JAK inhibitor, 5-10 mg twice daily. Sequenced material: CD8+ T cells sorted from blood, taken at week 4, from a patient treated with tofacitinib. All receptors derive from a human donor with alopecia areata.

The rearrangement uses TRBV9 and TRBJ2-7; TRBD2 might be the D (5 bases). Germline CDR1 is SGDLS and CDR2 is YYNGEE. This CDR3 spans 14 amino acids. Trimming left V 8 bases short and J 6 bases short, with 21 bases between. The CDR3 protein is CASGLSSVTGEQYF. As DNA, the CDR3 is TGTGCCAGTGGCCTCAGTAGCGTTACTGGCGAGCAGTACTTC.

The chain carries TRBV6-1 and TRBJ2-1, with a weak D call TRBD2 (6 bases). This CDR3 comprises 14 residues. The V gene's germline CDR1 is MNHNS and CDR2 SASEGT. V was pared by 11 bases and J by 5 bases, with 19 bases between. CDR3 region: CAGSPGLEHNEQFF. The CDR3 DNA is TGTGCCGGTTCCCCGGGACTTGAACACAATGAGCAGTTCTTC.

This clone was counted between two and nine times. The rearrangement uses TRBV27 and TRBJ1-5, with D possibly TRBD1 on 5 matching bases. Trimming left V 2 bases short and J 5 bases short, with 13 bases between. This CDR3 comprises 15 residues. Germline V lookup: CDR1 MNHEY, CDR2 SMNVEV (reference sequence). The CDR3 loop is CASSLIAGTDQPQHF. In DNA, the CDR3 is TGTGCCAGCAGTTTAATAGCGGGGACGGATCAGCCCCAGCATTTT.

By share of the sample, this clone is large. V is TRBV9 and J is TRBJ2-3; D is ambiguous. Deletions cut 3 bases from V and 2 bases from J, with 4 bases between. The V gene's germline CDR1 is SGDLS and CDR2 YYNGEE. This CDR3 contains 12 residues. CDR3 coding DNA: TGTGCCAGCAGCGCCCTCACAGATACGCAGTATTTT. Translating it yields CASSALTDTQYF.